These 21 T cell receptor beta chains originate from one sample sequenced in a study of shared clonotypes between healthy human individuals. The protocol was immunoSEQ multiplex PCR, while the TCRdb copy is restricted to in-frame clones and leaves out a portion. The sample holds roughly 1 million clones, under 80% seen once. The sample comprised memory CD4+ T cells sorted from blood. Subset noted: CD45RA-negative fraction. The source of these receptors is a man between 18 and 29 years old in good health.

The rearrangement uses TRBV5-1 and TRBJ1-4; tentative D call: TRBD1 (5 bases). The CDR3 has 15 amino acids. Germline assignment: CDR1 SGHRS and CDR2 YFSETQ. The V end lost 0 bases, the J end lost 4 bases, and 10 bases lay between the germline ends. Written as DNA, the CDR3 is TGCGCCAGCAGCTTGGCCGGGCAGGGTAATGAAAAACTGTTTTTT. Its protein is CASSLAGQGNEKLFF.

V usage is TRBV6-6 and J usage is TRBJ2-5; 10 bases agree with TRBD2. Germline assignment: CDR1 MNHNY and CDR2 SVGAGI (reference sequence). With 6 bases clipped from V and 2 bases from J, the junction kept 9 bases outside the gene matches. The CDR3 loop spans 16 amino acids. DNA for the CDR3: TGTGCCAGCAGCCCTCCACTAGCGGGGCTACAAGAGACCCAGTACTTC. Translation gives CASSPPLAGLQETQYF.

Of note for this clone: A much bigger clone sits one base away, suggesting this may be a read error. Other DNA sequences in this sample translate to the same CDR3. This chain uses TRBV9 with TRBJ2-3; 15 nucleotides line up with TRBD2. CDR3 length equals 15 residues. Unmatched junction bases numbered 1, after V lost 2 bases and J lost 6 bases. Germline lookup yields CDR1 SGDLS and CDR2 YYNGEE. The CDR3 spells CASSVGTSGRDTQYF. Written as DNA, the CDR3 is TGTGCCAGCAGCGTGGGGACTAGCGGGAGGGATACGCAGTATTTT.

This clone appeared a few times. The CDR3 bases are TGTGCCAGCTCACAGGGGGTGCAGGAAAAACTGTTTTTT. Translated: CASSQGVQEKLFF. The V call is TRBV18, the J call TRBJ1-4; TRBD1 might be the D (6 bases). V lost 4 bases and J lost 8, with 11 bases in between. This CDR3 has 13 amino acids. Germline values: CDR1 KGHSH, CDR2 LQKENI.

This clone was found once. Here the CDR3 DNA reads TGCAGTGCTTACAGGGCTGAGCAGTTCTTC. As protein: CSAYRAEQFF. This chain connects TRBV20-1 to TRBJ2-1, with D possibly matching TRBD1 (6 bases). CDR1 and CDR2 (germline): DFQATT, SNEGSKA (reference sequence). The CDR3 runs 10 residues. V lost 5 bases and J 9 bases, leaving 8 bases between the germline ends.

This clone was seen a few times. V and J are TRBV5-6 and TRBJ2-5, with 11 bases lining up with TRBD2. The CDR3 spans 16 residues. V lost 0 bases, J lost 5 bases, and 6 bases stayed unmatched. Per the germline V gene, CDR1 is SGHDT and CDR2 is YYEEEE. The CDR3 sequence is CASSLGLAGFRETQYF. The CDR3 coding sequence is TGTGCCAGCAGCTTGGGACTAGCGGGGTTTCGGGAGACCCAGTACTTC.

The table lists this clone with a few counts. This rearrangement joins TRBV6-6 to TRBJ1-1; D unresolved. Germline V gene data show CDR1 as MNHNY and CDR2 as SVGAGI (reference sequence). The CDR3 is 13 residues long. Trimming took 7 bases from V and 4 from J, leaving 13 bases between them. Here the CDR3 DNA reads TGTGCCAGCAAAACGGACCCGGGCACTGAAGCTTTCTTT. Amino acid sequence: CASKTDPGTEAFF.

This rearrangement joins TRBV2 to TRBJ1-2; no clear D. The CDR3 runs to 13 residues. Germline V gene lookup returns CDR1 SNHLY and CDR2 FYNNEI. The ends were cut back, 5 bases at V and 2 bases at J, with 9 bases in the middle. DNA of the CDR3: TGTGCCAGCAGTTCGGCCGGGAACTATGGCTACACCTTC. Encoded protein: CASSSAGNYGYTF.

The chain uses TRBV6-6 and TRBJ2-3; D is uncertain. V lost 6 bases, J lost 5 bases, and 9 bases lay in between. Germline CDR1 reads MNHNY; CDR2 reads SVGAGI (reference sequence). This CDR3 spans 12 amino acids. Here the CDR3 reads CASRRLIDTQYF. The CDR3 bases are TGTGCCAGCAGGCGCTTGATAGATACGCAGTATTTT.

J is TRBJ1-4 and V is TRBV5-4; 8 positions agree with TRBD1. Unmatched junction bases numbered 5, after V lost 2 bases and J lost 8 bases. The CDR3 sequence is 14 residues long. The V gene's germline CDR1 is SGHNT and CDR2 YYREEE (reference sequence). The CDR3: CASSLGQGREKLFF. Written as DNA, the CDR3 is TGTGCCAGCAGCTTAGGACAGGGTCGAGAAAAACTGTTTTTT.

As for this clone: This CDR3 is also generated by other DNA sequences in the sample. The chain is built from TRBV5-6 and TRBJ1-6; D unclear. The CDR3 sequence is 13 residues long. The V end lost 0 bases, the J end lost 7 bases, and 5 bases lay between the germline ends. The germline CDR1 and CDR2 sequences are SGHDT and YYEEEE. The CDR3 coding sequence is TGTGCCAGCAGCTTGGTCTCGAATTCACCCCTCCACTTT. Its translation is CASSLVSNSPLHF.

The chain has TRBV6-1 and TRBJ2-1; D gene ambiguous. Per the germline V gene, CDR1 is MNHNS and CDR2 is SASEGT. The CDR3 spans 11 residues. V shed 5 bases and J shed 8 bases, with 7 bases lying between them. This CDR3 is CASSQRDEQFF. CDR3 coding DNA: TGTGCCAGCAGTCAACGGGATGAGCAGTTCTTC.

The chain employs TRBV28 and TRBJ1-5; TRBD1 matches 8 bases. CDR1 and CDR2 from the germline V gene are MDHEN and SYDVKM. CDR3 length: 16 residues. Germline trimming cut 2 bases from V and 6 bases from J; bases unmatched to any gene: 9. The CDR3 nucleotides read TGTGCCAGCAGTTTAGTAGGACAGGGAGGCAGTCAGCCCCAGCATTTT. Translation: CASSLVGQGGSQPQHF.

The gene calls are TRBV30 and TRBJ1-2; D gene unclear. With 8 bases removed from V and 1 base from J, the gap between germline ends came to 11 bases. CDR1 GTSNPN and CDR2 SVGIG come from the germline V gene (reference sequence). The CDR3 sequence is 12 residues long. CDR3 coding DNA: TGTGCCGGTTTAAGGGATAACTATGGCTACACCTTC. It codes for CAGLRDNYGYTF.

The CDR3 DNA reads as TGTGCCAGTAGTATGTTGCAGACCAGGCCACCCCTCCACTTT. Residues: CASSMLQTRPPLHF. This chain links TRBV19 with TRBJ1-6; D gene unclear. Germline loops: CDR1 LNHDA, CDR2 SQIVND (reference sequence). This CDR3 contains 14 residues. The V end was cut by 3 bases, the J end by 11 bases, with 14 bases between.

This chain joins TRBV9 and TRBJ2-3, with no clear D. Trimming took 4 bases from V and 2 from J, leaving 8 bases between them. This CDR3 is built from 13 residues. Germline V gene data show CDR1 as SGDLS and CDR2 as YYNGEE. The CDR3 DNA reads TGTGCCAGCAGCCCCACTACCACAGATACGCAGTATTTT. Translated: CASSPTTTDTQYF.

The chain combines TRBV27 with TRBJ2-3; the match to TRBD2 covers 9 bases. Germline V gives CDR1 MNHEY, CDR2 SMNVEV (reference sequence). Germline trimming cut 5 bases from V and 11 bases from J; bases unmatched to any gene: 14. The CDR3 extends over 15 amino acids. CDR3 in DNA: TGTGCCAGCAGTCCGCGGGCGGGACTAGCAGGGATGCAGTATTTT. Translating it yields CASSPRAGLAGMQYF.

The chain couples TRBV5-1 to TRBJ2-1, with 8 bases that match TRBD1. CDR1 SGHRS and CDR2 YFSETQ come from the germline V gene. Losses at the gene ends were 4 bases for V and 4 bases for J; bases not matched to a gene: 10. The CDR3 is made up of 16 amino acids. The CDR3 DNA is TGCGCCAGCAGCATCGACGTGGGGACAGGTTACAATGAGCAGTTCTTC. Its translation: CASSIDVGTGYNEQFF.

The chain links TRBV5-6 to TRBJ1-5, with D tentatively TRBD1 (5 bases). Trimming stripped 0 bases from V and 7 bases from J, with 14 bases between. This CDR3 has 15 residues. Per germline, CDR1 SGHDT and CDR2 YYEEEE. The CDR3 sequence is CASSLGGGGPQPQHF. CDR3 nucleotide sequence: TGTGCCAGCAGCTTGGGGGGCGGGGGTCCCCAGCCCCAGCATTTT. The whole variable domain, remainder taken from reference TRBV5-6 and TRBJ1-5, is DAGVTQSPTHLIKTRGQQVTLRCSPKSGHDTVSWYQQALGQGPQFIFQYYEEEERQRGNFPDRFSGHQFPNYSSELNVNALLLGDSALYLCASSLGGGGPQPQHFGDGTRLSIL.

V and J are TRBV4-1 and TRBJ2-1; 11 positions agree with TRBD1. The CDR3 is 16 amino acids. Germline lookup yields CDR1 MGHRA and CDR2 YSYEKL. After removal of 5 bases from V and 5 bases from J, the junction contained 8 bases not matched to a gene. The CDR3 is CASSSRTGGGNNEQFF. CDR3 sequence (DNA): TGCGCCAGCAGCTCCCGGACAGGGGGCGGGAACAATGAGCAGTTCTTC.

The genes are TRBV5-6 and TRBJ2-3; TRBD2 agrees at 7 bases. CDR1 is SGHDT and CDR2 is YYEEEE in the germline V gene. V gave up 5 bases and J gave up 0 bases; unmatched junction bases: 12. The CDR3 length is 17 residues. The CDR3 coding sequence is TGTGCCAGCAGTTACCTTTTGGGGGGGTCTAGCACAGATACGCAGTATTTT. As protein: CASSYLLGGSSTDTQYF.